This T cell receptor (beta chain) was identified in a study of OX40 agonist ivuxolimab in advanced cancers. Germline V CDR1 and CDR2: SGHTS, YDEGEE. This CDR3 has 15 residues. The ends were cut back, 2 bases at V and 10 bases at J, with 16 bases in the middle. Assay used: immunoSEQ multiplex PCR; TCRdb lists only in-frame clones, some missing. The sample shows tens of thousands of clones, 83% of them seen only once. V usage is TRBV5-8 and J usage is TRBJ1-6; no definite D call. The material sequenced was CD4+ or CD8+ T cells sorted from blood, taken in a trial of the OX40 agonist ivuxolimab. The origin of this receptor is an adult with an advanced solid tumor such as melanoma, head and neck, liver or kidney cancer. The CDR3: CASSLMPEHPSPLHF. The CDR3 DNA sequence: TGTGCCAGCAGCTTAATGCCCGAACACCCATCACCCCTCCACTTT.